The T cell receptor beta chain under discussion was sequenced for a study of cytotoxic CD8 clonotypes in ibrutinib-treated CLL. CDR3 length: 15 residues. Unmatched junction bases numbered 6, after V lost 3 bases and J lost 2 bases. Per germline, CDR1 SGHTA and CDR2 FQGNSA. Study observations and caveats: Baseline values of clonality outstripped age-matched healthy donors and followed circulating CD8+ T-cell counts.

To note about this clone: No antigen is known for it.

Some clones are missing from TCRdb's copy, which holds only in-frame ones; the method was immunoSEQ multiplex PCR. The sample includes approximately 130,000 clones, approximately 80% of them seen just once. This receptor was taken from a human donor with chronic lymphocytic leukemia. V gene TRBV7-2 combines with J gene TRBJ2-5, with 7 bases identical to TRBD2. The sequenced sample was PBMCs, obtained after 24 months of ibrutinib treatment. The CDR3 loop is CASSFWAGGQETQYF. The DNA for the CDR3 is TGTGCCAGCAGCTTTTGGGCCGGGGGGCAAGAGACCCAGTACTTC.